This T cell receptor (beta chain) was sequenced for a study of blood T cells in healthy people across ages (dated by TCRdb to 2014 to 2015). With respect to the entire study: In model experiments, template switching captured about one uniquely barcoded TCR beta cDNA molecule for every two T cells. For two donors (one aged 18 to 29 and one aged 80 or older), the study analyzed two additional independent replicas of 1 million unique cDNA reads from the same blood draw. To avoid experimental bias, donors of different ages were spread randomly across the sequencing lanes. Donors were grouped into four age groups: young (average roughly 17 years), middle-aged (39), aged (about 60) and long-lived (around 82). To track age-related changes in TCR beta repertoire diversity, the study relied on deep sequencing normalized with unique cDNA molecular identifiers. What the authors observed across the whole study: Observed TCR beta diversity per million T cells fell roughly linearly with age, and a significant reduction was already apparent by age about 36. Because profiling used bulk unsorted PBMCs, naive and antigen-experienced compartments could not be compared conclusively. Estimates of total diversity based on one million sequenced T cells were considered lower bounds and underestimates. Compared with the aged group, more naive CD4+ T cells, fewer expanded clones and increased TCR diversity were shown by the long-lived group, suggesting age selection. Because the CMV infection status of the donors was unknown, age-related changes in expanded clonotypes may potentially have been confounded. Observed TCR beta diversity correlated strongly with the percentage of naive T cells measured by flow cytometry.

This clonotype was observed a handful of times. The target of this receptor is not known. The input lacks base qualities; no much larger clone sits a single base away. The donors were about 40 Caucasian individuals from Russia, aged about 6 to 95 years, who were systemically healthy. About 10 milliliters of peripheral blood were collected from each donor into EDTA-treated Vacutainer tubes. Ficoll-Paque density-gradient centrifugation was used to isolate PBMCs, with at least 7 million per sample. Total RNA, at least 6 micrograms per sample, was extracted from PBMCs with Trizol reagent. For every donor, an aliquot of PBMCs went through flow cytometry to measure the percentages of naive CD45RAhigh/CD27high T cells. Counted from cysteine to phenylalanine, this CDR3 has 12 amino acids. Of the read, only the CDR3 DNA is kept; its 36 bases are in frame from base 1. The junction carries 11 bases between V and J, which are trimmed by 6 bases and 8 bases respectively.

Receptors were amplified or captured by 5' RACE. The instrument given in TCRdb is Illumina HiSeq 2500. A second PCR of about 6 to 11 cycles was run with a J-beta primer mix and a sample-barcoded 5' primer. Each TCR beta cDNA molecule received a unique molecular identifier from a template-switch 5' adaptor carrying 12 random nucleotides. Each sample yielded at least 2.5 million CDR3-containing paired-end reads. First-strand cDNA was synthesized from all RNA with the Mint cDNA synthesis kit, primed by a TRBC-specific oligonucleotide. Following uracil-DNA glycosylase treatment, a first 18-cycle PCR with universal primers M1SS and BC2_uni_R was performed on all cDNA. On the authors' methods: For normalization, 1 million high-quality reads, each with a distinct molecular identifier, were randomly selected from each sample. Instead of being binned into consensus sequences, reads with shared molecular identifiers were discarded. CDR3 identification, clonotype clustering and error correction used MiTCR with a Q25 quality threshold and the strictest error-elimination algorithm. A nonparametric unseen species model with Euler transformation was used to estimate lower-bound total TCR beta diversity. TCRdb reanalyzed the raw reads on its own, using fastp at Q25 for trimming and MiXCR for clone calling, and kept in-frame beta chains. Every distinct CDR3 protein forms one entry, paired with its most common genes and DNA. TCRdb assigned the V and J calls; the authors' analysis was not used. The sample table records about 640,000 distinct CDR3 sequences; approximately 50% of these occur just once. The top ten constitute roughly 34% of the sample.

Sequenced material: blood. Rearrangement joined TRBV12-3 or TRBV12-4 to TRBJ2-1; there is no confident call for the D gene. The TCR was taken from a man in his sixties in good health. The DNA sequence is TGTGCCAGCAGACTCCTAGGCGATGAGCAGTTCTTC. It specifies CASRLLGDEQFF.